This T cell receptor (beta chain) was captured in a study of T cell responses to AZD1222 COVID-19 vaccine. Sequenced by immunoSEQ multiplex PCR; TCRdb stores in-frame clones only, minus some. The table records some 150,000 clones, 92% of them present only once. This CDR3 comprises 15 residues. V was cut by 4 bases and J by 3 bases, with 15 bases left in between. Germline V CDR1 and CDR2: LNHDA, SQIVND (reference sequence). The receptor was isolated from an adult in good health. Sequencing was performed on peripheral blood, taken on day 0 of MenACWY control vaccination. The V and J genes are TRBV19 and TRBJ2-5; D unresolved. As DNA, the CDR3 is TGTGCCAGTAGTACAAGGGAACACTCTAAAGAGACCCAGTACTTC. Protein sequence: CASSTREHSKETQYF. Combining the CDR3 with reference TRBV19 and TRBJ2-5 gives the whole variable domain DGGITQSPKYLFRKEGQNVTLSCEQNLNHDAMYWYRQDPGQGLRLIYYSQIVNDFQKGDIAEGYSVSREKKESFPLTVTSAQKNPTAFYLCASSTREHSKETQYFGPGTRLLVL.